This TCR beta chain was observed in a study of early T cells in non-severe SARS-CoV-2 infection. Study overall: Sequencing used unsorted whole-blood bulk RNA, so chains lack pairing.

This CDR3 region has 14 residues. V was cut by 3 bases and J by 3 bases, with 14 bases left in between. Per the germline V gene, CDR1 is SQVTM and CDR2 is ANQGSEA. TCRdb re-analysed the 5' RACE reads in MiXCR, keeping a single row per CDR3 protein. The repertoire holds 63,000 or so distinct CDR3 sequences, with approximately 10% as singletons. Specimen: whole blood, collected at baseline. The chain joins TRBV29-1 to TRBJ2-5, with no clear D. This clonotype was obtained from an adult who was a healthcare worker with PCR-confirmed SARS-CoV-2 infection or an uninfected control (not recorded which). DNA of the CDR3: TGCAGCGTTGATGTCCCCTCAAGGGAAGAGACCCAGTACTTC. Amino acid sequence: CSVDVPSREETQYF.